A selection of T cell receptor beta chains follows, all from one sample in a study of graft-versus-host responses after intestinal transplantation. The assay was immunoSEQ multiplex PCR, and TCRdb's table has in-frame clones only and misses some. The data hold 43,000 or so clones, with about 95% observed a single time. This specimen consisted of PBMCs, obtained more than 310 days after intestinal transplant. These receptors all stem from a human patient who received an intestinal transplant, so some T cells may come from the graft donor. The CDR3 runs from the conserved cysteine through the conserved F or W. Fields, in order: D gene, V gene, J gene, clone size, CDR3 DNA, CDR3 protein. D genes are given only for firm matches. Expanded clones get a size class; other rows say once, few or many, or leave the size out.

d_gene: TRBD1; v_gene: TRBV10-3; j_gene: TRBJ2-2; abundance: NA; CDR3nt: TGTGCCATACGGGGGGACAGGGGGCGCGGCGGGGAGCTGTTTTTT; CDR3aa: CAIRGDRGRGGELFF
d_gene: NA; v_gene: TRBV29-1; j_gene: TRBJ1-2; abundance: NA; CDR3nt: TGCAGCGTTCTTGCTAGTGCCGGCTACACCTTC; CDR3aa: CSVLASAGYTF
d_gene: NA; v_gene: TRBV7-9; j_gene: TRBJ2-5; abundance: NA; CDR3nt: TGTGCCAGCAGCTCGTACGGGACATCTTTAGAGACCCAGTACTTC; CDR3aa: CASSSYGTSLETQYF
d_gene: NA; v_gene: TRBV10-3; j_gene: TRBJ1-3; abundance: NA; CDR3nt: TGTGCCATCAGTGAGACCCAGGACGGAAACACCATATATTTT; CDR3aa: CAISETQDGNTIYF
d_gene: TRBD2; v_gene: TRBV5-4; j_gene: TRBJ2-1; abundance: NA; CDR3nt: TGTGCCAGCAGCCCTGGGACTAGCGGATACAATGAGCAGTTCTTC; CDR3aa: CASSPGTSGYNEQFF
d_gene: NA; v_gene: TRBV7-9; j_gene: TRBJ1-1; abundance: NA; CDR3nt: TGTGCCAGCAGCTTACAGGAGTTCACTGAAGCTTTCTTT; CDR3aa: CASSLQEFTEAFF
d_gene: TRBD1; v_gene: TRBV9; j_gene: TRBJ2-3; abundance: NA; CDR3nt: TGTGCCAGCAGCCCACAGGGGTATCCAGATACGCAGTATTTT; CDR3aa: CASSPQGYPDTQYF
d_gene: TRBD1; v_gene: TRBV18; j_gene: TRBJ1-5; abundance: NA; CDR3nt: TGTGCCAGCTCCCGACTGGGACAGATTAATCAGCCCCAGCATTTT; CDR3aa: CASSRLGQINQPQHF
d_gene: NA; v_gene: TRBV2; j_gene: TRBJ2-6; abundance: NA; CDR3nt: TGTGCCAGCAGCAGGGTAGCTGGGGCCAACGTCCTGACTTTC; CDR3aa: CASSRVAGANVLTF
d_gene: NA; v_gene: TRBV6-5; j_gene: TRBJ2-5; abundance: once; CDR3nt: TGTGCCAGCAGTTTTACCGGGACAAAAGAGACCCAGTACTTC; CDR3aa: CASSFTGTKETQYF
d_gene: NA; v_gene: TRBV7-2; j_gene: TRBJ2-5; abundance: NA; CDR3nt: TGTGCCAGCAGTTATTACCAAGAGACCCAGTACTTC; CDR3aa: CASSYYQETQYF
d_gene: NA; v_gene: TRBV29-1; j_gene: TRBJ2-3; abundance: once; CDR3nt: TGCAGCGTTATAATAGAACGGGAGCGGGATACGCAGTATTTT; CDR3aa: CSVIIERERDTQYF
d_gene: TRBD1; v_gene: TRBV19; j_gene: TRBJ1-4; abundance: NA; CDR3nt: TGTGCCAGTAGTCCGACAGGGCCTGGGGAAAAACTGTTTTTT; CDR3aa: CASSPTGPGEKLFF
d_gene: TRBD2; v_gene: TRBV6-6; j_gene: TRBJ2-1; abundance: NA; CDR3nt: TGTGCCAGCAGTTACGTCGCTAGCGGGATGAATGAGCAGTTCTTC; CDR3aa: CASSYVASGMNEQFF
d_gene: TRBD1; v_gene: TRBV5-1; j_gene: TRBJ1-1; abundance: NA; CDR3nt: TGCGCCAGCACACAAAAGGGACAGACGAACACTGAAGCTTTCTTT; CDR3aa: CASTQKGQTNTEAFF
d_gene: NA; v_gene: TRBV7-9; j_gene: TRBJ2-1; abundance: NA; CDR3nt: TGTGCCAGCAGCCCGGGGGACTACAATGAGCAGTTCTTC; CDR3aa: CASSPGDYNEQFF
d_gene: NA; v_gene: TRBV6-6; j_gene: TRBJ1-5; abundance: NA; CDR3nt: TGTGCCAGCAGCCAAGACCAGTATAGCAATCAGCCCCAGCATTTT; CDR3aa: CASSQDQYSNQPQHF
d_gene: NA; v_gene: TRBV4-2; j_gene: TRBJ2-1; abundance: NA; CDR3nt: TGTGCCAGCAGCCAATGGGGAGAGCAGTTCTTC; CDR3aa: CASSQWGEQFF
d_gene: NA; v_gene: TRBV7-9; j_gene: TRBJ2-7; abundance: NA; CDR3nt: TGTGCCAGCAGCTTCGTGCCGCGTCATACGTACTTC; CDR3aa: CASSFVPRHTYF
d_gene: NA; v_gene: TRBV7-9; j_gene: TRBJ1-4; abundance: NA; CDR3nt: TGTGCCAGCAGTTCGATTGAAAAACTGTTTTTT; CDR3aa: CASSSIEKLFF
d_gene: NA; v_gene: TRBV9; j_gene: TRBJ1-6; abundance: NA; CDR3nt: TGTGCCAGCAGCGTGGCCCCCGTGCGGGGGTCGAATTCACCCCTCCACTTT; CDR3aa: CASSVAPVRGSNSPLHF
d_gene: NA; v_gene: TRBV11-3; j_gene: TRBJ1-1; abundance: NA; CDR3nt: TGTGCCAGCAGCTTAGGACGGTACACTGAAGCTTTCTTT; CDR3aa: CASSLGRYTEAFF
d_gene: NA; v_gene: TRBV5-6; j_gene: TRBJ2-1; abundance: NA; CDR3nt: TGTGCCAGCAGCTTGATAACGAGCTCCTACAATGAGCAGTTCTTC; CDR3aa: CASSLITSSYNEQFF
d_gene: NA; v_gene: TRBV19; j_gene: TRBJ2-7; abundance: NA; CDR3nt: TGTGCCAGTAGTTCCCTAGTTTCCTACGAGCAGTACTTC; CDR3aa: CASSSLVSYEQYF
d_gene: NA; v_gene: TRBV7-3; j_gene: TRBJ2-3; abundance: NA; CDR3nt: TGTGCCAGCAGCTTATCCAGTTACACAGATACGCAGTATTTT; CDR3aa: CASSLSSYTDTQYF
d_gene: NA; v_gene: TRBV4-1; j_gene: TRBJ2-7; abundance: NA; CDR3nt: TGCGCCAGCAGCCAAGGTTCTTACGAGCAGTACTTC; CDR3aa: CASSQGSYEQYF
d_gene: TRBD1; v_gene: TRBV5-6; j_gene: TRBJ2-7; abundance: NA; CDR3nt: TGTGCCAGCAGCTTGGAAAGTTGGCCAGGGGGCTACGAGCAGTACTTC; CDR3aa: CASSLESWPGGYEQYF
d_gene: NA; v_gene: TRBV30; j_gene: TRBJ1-2; abundance: NA; CDR3nt: TGTGCCTGGGGTCAACAGGGCCTCTATGGCTACACCTTC; CDR3aa: CAWGQQGLYGYTF
d_gene: TRBD2; v_gene: TRBV5-1; j_gene: TRBJ2-7; abundance: NA; CDR3nt: TGCGCCAGCAGCCGGGGACTAGCGGGAGTTGGGACCTACAAGCAGTACTTC; CDR3aa: CASSRGLAGVGTYKQYF
d_gene: NA; v_gene: TRBV29-1; j_gene: TRBJ2-7; abundance: NA; CDR3nt: TGCAGCGTTGATTTAGCGGACAACTACGAGCAGTACTTC; CDR3aa: CSVDLADNYEQYF
d_gene: TRBD2; v_gene: TRBV7-9; j_gene: TRBJ2-3; abundance: NA; CDR3nt: TGTGCCAGCAGCTTAATTGGGACGACTAGCGGGAGAAGAGATGCGCAGTATTTT; CDR3aa: CASSLIGTTSGRRDAQYF
d_gene: NA; v_gene: TRBV18; j_gene: TRBJ2-7; abundance: NA; CDR3nt: TGTGCCAGCTCTACGGGTCACAGGGACGAGCAGTACTTC; CDR3aa: CASSTGHRDEQYF
d_gene: TRBD2; v_gene: TRBV6-5; j_gene: TRBJ2-1; abundance: NA; CDR3nt: TGTGCCAGCAGTTACGGGACTAGCGGATACAATGAGCAGTTCTTC; CDR3aa: CASSYGTSGYNEQFF
d_gene: NA; v_gene: TRBV5-1; j_gene: TRBJ2-1; abundance: NA; CDR3nt: TGCGCCAGCAGCCCACTACCTAGGTTATCCGCTTCCCTCTACAATGAGCAGTTCTTC; CDR3aa: CASSPLPRLSASLYNEQFF
d_gene: NA; v_gene: TRBV11-2; j_gene: TRBJ2-4; abundance: NA; CDR3nt: TGTGCCAGCAGCTTAGGTGCAGGCTGGGACATTCAGTACTTC; CDR3aa: CASSLGAGWDIQYF
d_gene: NA; v_gene: TRBV2; j_gene: TRBJ2-3; abundance: NA; CDR3nt: TGTGCCAGCAGGACCCATCTAGTCGGGGGTACAGATACGCAGTATTTT; CDR3aa: CASRTHLVGGTDTQYF
d_gene: NA; v_gene: TRBV4-2; j_gene: TRBJ2-2; abundance: once; CDR3nt: TGTGCCAGCAGCCAAGAGGCGGGGAACACCGGGGAGCTGTTTTTT; CDR3aa: CASSQEAGNTGELFF
d_gene: TRBD1; v_gene: TRBV7-6; j_gene: TRBJ2-7; abundance: NA; CDR3nt: TGTGCCAGCAGCTTCGACAGGGGAGCCTACGAGCAGTACTTC; CDR3aa: CASSFDRGAYEQYF
d_gene: NA; v_gene: TRBV21-1; j_gene: TRBJ1-2; abundance: once; CDR3nt: TGTGCCAGCAGCAAAGGGGCGGGGACAGGGTATGACTATGGCTACACCTTC; CDR3aa: CASSKGAGTGYDYGYTF
d_gene: TRBD1; v_gene: TRBV25-1; j_gene: TRBJ1-1; abundance: NA; CDR3nt: TGTGCCAGCAGAGCAGGGGGCCGGGACACTGAAGCTTTCTTT; CDR3aa: CASRAGGRDTEAFF
d_gene: NA; v_gene: TRBV7-9; j_gene: TRBJ2-7; abundance: NA; CDR3nt: TGTGCCAGCAGCCCCCAGGGCGTCTACGAGCAGTACTTC; CDR3aa: CASSPQGVYEQYF
d_gene: NA; v_gene: TRBV2; j_gene: TRBJ1-1; abundance: NA; CDR3nt: TGTGCCAGCGAACCTGAGAACACTGAAGCTTTCTTT; CDR3aa: CASEPENTEAFF
d_gene: TRBD1; v_gene: TRBV2; j_gene: TRBJ1-6; abundance: NA; CDR3nt: TGTGCCAGAGCCGGGACAGGGTATAATTCACCCCTCCACTTT; CDR3aa: CARAGTGYNSPLHF
d_gene: TRBD1; v_gene: TRBV6-6; j_gene: TRBJ2-2; abundance: NA; CDR3nt: TGTGCCAGCAGTCCTGACAGGGACACCGGGGAGCTGTTTTTT; CDR3aa: CASSPDRDTGELFF
d_gene: NA; v_gene: TRBV7-3; j_gene: TRBJ1-1; abundance: NA; CDR3nt: TGTGCCAGCAGCTTAGTACAGGACACTGAAGCTTTCTTT; CDR3aa: CASSLVQDTEAFF
d_gene: NA; v_gene: TRBV19; j_gene: TRBJ2-3; abundance: NA; CDR3nt: TGTGCCACCAACCCTAGCGAACTCAACACAGATACGCAGTATTTT; CDR3aa: CATNPSELNTDTQYF
d_gene: TRBD1; v_gene: TRBV14; j_gene: TRBJ1-6; abundance: NA; CDR3nt: TGTGCCAGCAGCCTTATGCAAGACAGGGGGTTGATGGGGTCACCCCTCCACTTT; CDR3aa: CASSLMQDRGLMGSPLHF
d_gene: TRBD1; v_gene: TRBV19; j_gene: TRBJ1-2; abundance: NA; CDR3nt: TGTGCCAGTAAGAGTAGGACAGGGGAGGGCTATGGCTACACCTTC; CDR3aa: CASKSRTGEGYGYTF
d_gene: NA; v_gene: TRBV7-2; j_gene: TRBJ1-6; abundance: NA; CDR3nt: TGTGCCAGCAGCCAGAGGACAAAACCCTATAATTCACCCCTCCACTTT; CDR3aa: CASSQRTKPYNSPLHF
d_gene: NA; v_gene: TRBV30; j_gene: TRBJ1-5; abundance: NA; CDR3nt: TGTGCCTGGCGCCAGTGGGGGGGGGTGGCTCAGCCCCAGCATTTT; CDR3aa: CAWRQWGGVAQPQHF
d_gene: TRBD2; v_gene: TRBV19; j_gene: TRBJ2-2; abundance: NA; CDR3nt: TGTGCCAGTAGTTCAGGGGCTAGCGGGAGTGGGTACACCGGGGAGCTGTTTTTT; CDR3aa: CASSSGASGSGYTGELFF
d_gene: NA; v_gene: TRBV2; j_gene: TRBJ1-1; abundance: NA; CDR3nt: TGTGCCAGCCATCGTGACACTGAAGCTTTCTTT; CDR3aa: CASHRDTEAFF
d_gene: NA; v_gene: TRBV28; j_gene: TRBJ2-3; abundance: NA; CDR3nt: TGTGCCAGCAGTTTACGCAGCACAGATACGCAGTATTTT; CDR3aa: CASSLRSTDTQYF
d_gene: TRBD2; v_gene: TRBV4-1; j_gene: TRBJ2-7; abundance: NA; CDR3nt: TGCGCCAGCAGCCAAGGGCTAGCGGGGGGGCAATACGAGCAGTACTTC; CDR3aa: CASSQGLAGGQYEQYF